A single sample is the source of the 23 T cell receptor beta chains below, sequenced in a study of beta chain features in type 1 diabetes. Antigen specificity for these receptors is unknown. Study-level findings and limits: Researchers report that Type 1 diabetes patients had moderately but significantly shorter TCRB CDR3s across all four CD4+ subsets.

Sequenced material consisted of expressed TCRB transcripts (all of the isolated RNA was reverse transcribed). Produced via immunoSEQ multiplex PCR; TCRdb's table is partial and in-frame only. The top ten clones hold approximately 0.039% of a sample with more than 550,000 clones, over 11% of them seen once. The sequencing input was naive CD4+ T cells from blood. The source is a man younger than 35 with type 1 diabetes.

The chain couples TRBV5-6 to TRBJ2-1; 9 nucleotides match TRBD2. This CDR3 is built from 19 residues. J was trimmed by 1 base and V by 2 bases; bases with no gene match: 13. Germline CDR1 is SGHDT and CDR2 is YYEEEE. The CDR3 DNA reads as TGTGCCAGCAGCTTATCGACTATCAAGCGGGGGGTTTCCTACAATGAGCAGTTCTTC. Its protein product is CASSLSTIKRGVSYNEQFF.

This rearrangement joins TRBV30 to TRBJ2-7; a possible D gene is TRBD2 (6 bases). Germline V CDR1 and CDR2: GTSNPN, SVGIG (reference sequence). Trimming shortened V by 2 bases and J by 4 bases, and 21 bases separated the two germline ends. The CDR3 is 16 amino acids. In DNA form, the CDR3 reads TGTGCCTGGAGTCCCCCGGGACTTGTAATGGATTACGAGCAGTACTTC. Protein: CAWSPPGLVMDYEQYF.

The rearrangement joins TRBV7-8 to TRBJ2-1; D remains ambiguous. The ends were cut back, 0 bases at V and 6 bases at J, with 3 bases in the middle. The CDR3 runs 12 residues. In germline, CDR1 is SGHVS, CDR2 FQNEAQ. For the CDR3, the DNA is TGTGCCAGCAGCTTAGCGCCCAATGAGCAGTTCTTC. Its protein product is CASSLAPNEQFF.

This clone was seen a few times. The chain has TRBV28 and TRBJ2-4; tentatively, D is TRBD1 or TRBD2 (6 bases each). The V end lost 5 bases, the J end lost 8 bases, and 16 bases lay between the germline ends. The germline V gene has CDR1 MDHEN and CDR2 SYDVKM. This CDR3 contains 14 residues. CDR3 bases: TGTGCCAGCAGTCCCGCCCATAGGGGGGACATTCAGTACTTC. Translating it yields CASSPAHRGDIQYF.

V and J are TRBV28 and TRBJ2-7; TRBD2 is a possible D gene (5 bases). V lost 2 bases, J lost 4 bases, and 12 bases lay in between. This CDR3 region has 14 residues. The germline V gene has CDR1 MDHEN and CDR2 SYDVKM. In DNA form, the CDR3 reads TGTGCCAGCAGTTTACCACGGGATCGATACGAGCAGTACTTC. Protein: CASSLPRDRYEQYF.

This rearrangement joins TRBV6-1 to TRBJ1-2; D might be TRBD1 (6 bases). Germline CDR1 is MNHNS and CDR2 is SASEGT. The germline V and J ends were trimmed by 4 bases and 6 bases, with 21 bases remaining between them. The CDR3 covers 16 residues. The CDR3 sequence: CASSGFTGIGTDGYTF. The CDR3 bases are TGTGCCAGCAGTGGGTTCACAGGGATCGGTACGGATGGCTACACCTTC.

Only a few counts were recorded for this clone. As DNA, the CDR3 is TGTGCCAGCAGCCAAGTCGATCCATATCCAGATACGCAGTATTTT. Encoded protein: CASSQVDPYPDTQYF. The V call is TRBV14, the J call TRBJ2-3, with unresolved D. Trimming took off 1 base at V and 4 bases at J, with 12 bases between the two ends. The CDR3 has 15 residues. Germline values: CDR1 SGHDN, CDR2 FVKESK.

This clone was seen only a few times. The genes are TRBV5-1 and TRBJ1-2; TRBD1 matches 9 bases. The CDR3 spans 15 residues. J lost 4 bases, V lost 0 bases, and 4 bases had no gene match. The germline V gene encodes CDR1 SGHRS and CDR2 YFSETQ. In DNA form, the CDR3 reads TGCGCCAGCAGCTTGGACAGGGGGCACGGCTATGGCTACACCTTC. Translating gives CASSLDRGHGYGYTF.

The gene calls are TRBV13 and TRBJ2-1; possible D gene TRBD2, 6 bases. Trimming removed 5 bases from V and 0 bases from J, with 11 bases in between. The CDR3 totals 15 residues. Germline assignment: CDR1 PRHDT and CDR2 FYEKMQ (reference sequence). The CDR3 DNA reads TGTGCCAGCAGCCCCCGGAGGGGCTCCTACAATGAGCAGTTCTTC. Protein: CASSPRRGSYNEQFF.

The genes are TRBV7-2 and TRBJ2-7, with a tentative D call TRBD1 (5 bases). The CDR3 loop spans 15 amino acids. Looked up from germline, CDR1 is SGHTA and CDR2 is FQGNSA. V lost 1 base to trimming and J lost 1 base, with 11 bases between them. The CDR3 bases are TGTGCCAGCAGCTTAGACTGGACAATTTCCTACGAGCAGTACTTC. Its protein is CASSLDWTISYEQYF.

This clone has a handful of counts. The chain has TRBV2 and TRBJ1-5, with 8 bases lining up with TRBD1. The length of the CDR3 is 15 residues. CDR1 SNHLY and CDR2 FYNNEI come from the germline V gene. Trimming took 5 bases from V and 3 from J; bases not matched to a gene: 6. CDR3 sequence reads: CASSLLDRDNQPQHF. Here the CDR3 DNA reads TGTGCCAGCAGTTTATTGGACAGGGACAATCAGCCCCAGCATTTT.

This chain's CDR3 is CASSQSLAGNYNEQFF. The CDR3 DNA is TGCGCCAGCAGCCAGTCGCTAGCGGGGAATTACAATGAGCAGTTCTTC. The chain links TRBV4-3 to TRBJ2-1, with 9 bases identical to TRBD2. Germline V gene lookup returns CDR1 LGHNA and CDR2 YSLEER. V shed 3 bases, J shed 4 bases, and the junction held 7 bases outside the gene matches. The CDR3 contains 16 residues.

This clone has just a few counts. The CDR3 sequence: CSPRTHSTGTRNRGSYEQYF. In nucleotides, the CDR3 is TGCAGCCCCCGGACACACTCGACCGGGACTAGAAATCGTGGGTCCTACGAGCAGTACTTC. The V call is TRBV29-1, the J call TRBJ2-7; 8 nucleotides align to TRBD2. CDR1 and CDR2 from the germline V gene are SQVTM and ANQGSEA. The CDR3 covers 20 residues. Trimming removed 8 bases from V and 1 base from J; junction bases left unmatched: 28.

There are a few counts of this clone. Other DNA sequences within the sample encode an identical CDR3. V usage is TRBV9 and J usage is TRBJ2-2, with D unclear. Trimming took 0 bases from V and 1 from J, leaving 4 bases between them. The CDR3 runs 14 residues. The germline V gene has CDR1 SGDLS and CDR2 YYNGEE. The CDR3 spells CASSVVGNTGELFF. The CDR3 coding sequence is TGTGCCAGCAGCGTAGTCGGGAACACCGGGGAGCTGTTTTTT. The variable domain in full, with the rest retrieved from reference TRBV9 and TRBJ2-2, is DSGVTQTPKHLITATGQRVTLRCSPRSGDLSVYWYQQSLDQGLQFLIQYYNGEERAKGNILERFSAQQFPDLHSELNLSSLELGDSALYFCASSVVGNTGELFFGEGSRLTVL.

This chain connects TRBV5-1 to TRBJ2-2; D is possibly TRBD2 (6 bases). The V gene lost 3 bases and the J gene lost 4 bases, with 16 bases spanning the gap. The germline V gene encodes CDR1 SGHRS and CDR2 YFSETQ. The CDR3 sequence is 16 residues long. CDR3 DNA: TGCGCCAGCAGCTACAGGACTATCCGTGGCACCGGGGAGCTGTTTTTT. It yields the protein CASSYRTIRGTGELFF.

V usage is TRBV5-6 and J usage is TRBJ2-1; D not resolved. V shed 0 bases and J shed 8 bases, with 12 bases lying between them. This CDR3 is built from 14 residues. The germline gives CDR1 SGHDT, CDR2 YYEEEE. CDR3 region: CASSLEPPVDEQFF. CDR3 sequence (DNA): TGTGCCAGCAGCTTGGAGCCCCCGGTCGATGAGCAGTTCTTC.

The rearrangement links TRBV6-5 to TRBJ1-2; D uncertain. The CDR3 totals 13 residues. V shed 5 bases and J shed 11 bases, with 18 bases lying between them. The germline CDR1 and CDR2 sequences are MNHEY and SVGAGI. CDR3: CASSSGPGYSYTF. The CDR3 region has the DNA TGTGCCAGCAGTAGCGGGCCCGGGTACTCTTACACCTTC.

A note on this clone: An end of the junction does not agree with germline; a read error may underlie this. The V call is TRBV7-7, the J call TRBJ2-1, with D possibly matching TRBD2 (6 bases). Per germline, CDR1 SSHAT and CDR2 FNYEAQ (reference sequence). CDR3 length equals 17 residues. CDR3 amino acids: CASSPGERAAQHNEQFF. The CDR3 DNA reads as TGTGCTAGCAGCCCCGGGGAGCGGGCTGCCCAACACAATGAGCAGTTCTTC.

The chain carries TRBV29-1 and TRBJ1-1, with a tentative D call TRBD1 (5 bases). Germline CDR1 SQVTM, CDR2 ANQGSEA. The CDR3 contains 13 residues. Deletions cut 5 bases from V and 0 bases from J, with 10 bases between. This CDR3 reads CSVQQQVNTEAFF. CDR3 in DNA: TGCAGCGTTCAACAACAGGTGAACACTGAAGCTTTCTTT.

This chain uses TRBV7-2 with TRBJ2-7, with D tentatively TRBD2 (6 bases). Per germline, CDR1 SGHTA and CDR2 FQGNSA. V was shortened by 7 bases and J by 1 base, with 11 bases between the two germline ends. This CDR3 contains 13 residues. The CDR3 DNA is TGTGCCAGCACCCGGAGCGGGTCCTACGAGCAGTACTTC. Amino acid sequence: CASTRSGSYEQYF.

This clone showed up just a few times. The sample has other DNA sequences that encode this CDR3 too. The V gene is TRBV5-1, the J gene TRBJ2-7; D gene unclear. The CDR3 sequence is 11 residues long. Germline V gene sequence: CDR1 SGHRS, CDR2 YFSETQ. The V end lost 4 bases, the J end lost 2 bases, and 4 bases lay between the germline ends. The CDR3 DNA reads as TGCGCCAGCAGCACGACCTACGAGCAGTACTTC. This translates into CASSTTYEQYF.

The J gene is TRBJ1-2, the V gene TRBV28, with D possibly TRBD1 on 6 matching bases. Germline V gives CDR1 MDHEN, CDR2 SYDVKM. The CDR3 length is 16 residues. V shed 5 bases and J shed 5 bases, with 21 bases lying between them. The DNA for the CDR3 is TGTGCCAGCAGTACACCCAGCGGGGGGCAGGGATATGGCTACACCTTC. As protein: CASSTPSGGQGYGYTF.

This clone has more than one count but fewer than ten. The chain joins TRBV29-1 to TRBJ2-5; TRBD2 agrees at 10 bases. V was pared by 0 bases and J by 3 bases, with 10 bases of the junction left unmatched. Germline-derived CDR1 and CDR2 are SQVTM and ANQGSEA. The CDR3 has 17 residues. The CDR3 nucleotides are TGCAGCGTTGAAGAGAGCGGGGGGGCTTTTCGAAAAGAGACCCAGTACTTC. Its protein is CSVEESGGAFRKETQYF.